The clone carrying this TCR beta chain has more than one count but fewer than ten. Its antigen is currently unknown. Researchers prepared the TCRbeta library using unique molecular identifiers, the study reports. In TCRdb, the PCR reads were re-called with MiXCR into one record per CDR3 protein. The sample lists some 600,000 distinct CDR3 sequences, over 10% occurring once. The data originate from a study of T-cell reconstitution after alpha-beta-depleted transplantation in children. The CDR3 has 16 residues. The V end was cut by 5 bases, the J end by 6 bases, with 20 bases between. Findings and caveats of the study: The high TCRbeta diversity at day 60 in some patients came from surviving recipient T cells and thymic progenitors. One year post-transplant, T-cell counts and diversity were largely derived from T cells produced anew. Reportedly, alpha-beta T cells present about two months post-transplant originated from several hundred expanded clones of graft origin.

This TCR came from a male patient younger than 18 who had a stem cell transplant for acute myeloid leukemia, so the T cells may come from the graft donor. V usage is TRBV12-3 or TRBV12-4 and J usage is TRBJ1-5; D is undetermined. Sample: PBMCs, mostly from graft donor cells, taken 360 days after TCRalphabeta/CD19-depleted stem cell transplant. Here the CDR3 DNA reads TGTGCCAGCAGTACCCGGGATTCCTCACGGGGTCAGCCCCAGCATTTT. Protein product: CASSTRDSSRGQPQHF.